This T cell receptor (beta chain) was identified during a study of regulatory T cells in long-lasting Graves disease. Study-wide findings and caveats: Persistent disease preferred TRBV28, TRBJ1-2 and TRBJ2-5; new disease, TRBV20-1 and TRBJ2-1.

The V end was cut by 6 bases, the J end by 0 bases, with 8 bases between. There are 12 residues in the CDR3. Germline CDR1 and CDR2: DFQATT and SNEGSKA (reference sequence). Sample time point: persistent/refractory GD, antithyroid drugs over 5 years with positive TRAb. Extracted PBMC RNA gave rise to the TCR library. Peripheral blood, 7 to 9.5 milliliters of it, was drawn into EDTA tubes. This clonotype appeared many times. Its antigen is currently unknown. To make TCR beta libraries, researchers used iRepertoire HTBI primers and Arm-PCR of CDR3 regions. TCRdb re-analysed the multiplex PCR reads in MiXCR, keeping a single row per CDR3 protein. The repertoire includes some 450,000 distinct CDR3 sequences, about a quarter of them detected once, and approximately 26% sits in the top ten.

This specimen was peripheral blood mononuclear cells (PBMCs), taken when the disease was refractory, from a patient treated with antithyroid drugs. This chain uses TRBV20-1 with TRBJ2-5; a possible D gene is TRBD1 (5 bases). This sequence originates from a female donor with Graves disease. This CDR3 reads CSARTYQETQYF. CDR3 in DNA: TGCAGTGCGCGGACATACCAAGAGACCCAGTACTTC.